Listed below are T cell receptor beta chains from one sample, sequenced in a study of beta chain features in type 1 diabetes. Here immunoSEQ multiplex PCR was the method, and the copy in TCRdb shows in-frame clones only, minus some. Among about 240,000 clones, about 26% were seen once, and the ten largest hold about 3.9%. The sequencing input was central memory CD4+ T cells from blood. The receptors were gathered from a man between 25 and 39 years old in good health. Both conserved end residues are part of each CDR3. Each record gives: D gene, clone size, V gene, J gene, CDR3 DNA, CDR3 protein. The D gene is left open where the match is weak. Part of the rows lack a size; the others show once, few, many or a class for expanded clones.

d_call: -; clone_size: few; v_call: TRBV5-1; j_call: TRBJ2-3; cdr3_nt: TGCGCCAGCAGCTTGCAGGGGAAAAGCACAGATACGCAGTATTTT; cdr3_aa: CASSLQGKSTDTQYF
d_call: TRBD1; clone_size: -; v_call: TRBV7-9; j_call: TRBJ2-7; cdr3_nt: TGTGCCAGCAGCTCGGGACAGGGGGCGGTCGAGCAGTACTTC; cdr3_aa: CASSSGQGAVEQYF
d_call: TRBD1; clone_size: -; v_call: TRBV18; j_call: TRBJ2-7; cdr3_nt: TGTGCCAGCTCAAGCAGTGTAGGGGGCCCCTACGAGCAGTACTTC; cdr3_aa: CASSSSVGGPYEQYF
d_call: -; clone_size: few; v_call: TRBV30; j_call: TRBJ1-5; cdr3_nt: TGTGCCTGGAGTGTAGGAGGGTCCAATCAGCCCCAGCATTTT; cdr3_aa: CAWSVGGSNQPQHF
d_call: -; clone_size: -; v_call: TRBV27; j_call: TRBJ2-5; cdr3_nt: TGTGCCAGCAGTTTACGACCCCCAGGGTACCAAGAGACCCAGTACTTC; cdr3_aa: CASSLRPPGYQETQYF
d_call: -; clone_size: few; v_call: TRBV29-1; j_call: TRBJ2-3; cdr3_nt: TGCAGCGTTGCCCCACAGGGAACCACAGATACGCAGTATTTT; cdr3_aa: CSVAPQGTTDTQYF
d_call: -; clone_size: few; v_call: TRBV29-1; j_call: TRBJ2-3; cdr3_nt: TGCAGCGTTGGACTCGGGTCTAAGGCAGATACGCAGTATTTT; cdr3_aa: CSVGLGSKADTQYF
d_call: -; clone_size: few; v_call: TRBV30; j_call: TRBJ2-1; cdr3_nt: TGTGCCTGGAATCACAACTACAATGAGCAGTTCTTC; cdr3_aa: CAWNHNYNEQFF
d_call: -; clone_size: many; v_call: TRBV19; j_call: TRBJ2-2; cdr3_nt: TGTGCCAGTAGTTGGGACACGAACACCGGGGAGCTGTTTTTT; cdr3_aa: CASSWDTNTGELFF
d_call: -; clone_size: -; v_call: TRBV30; j_call: TRBJ1-1; cdr3_nt: TGTGCCTGGGCGGGGAACACTGAAGCTTTCTTT; cdr3_aa: CAWAGNTEAFF
d_call: -; clone_size: -; v_call: TRBV18; j_call: TRBJ2-7; cdr3_nt: TGTGCCAGCTCACCGGCGAACTCCTACGAGCAGTACTTC; cdr3_aa: CASSPANSYEQYF
d_call: -; clone_size: many; v_call: TRBV18; j_call: TRBJ2-3; cdr3_nt: TGTGCCAGCTCACCCTCCCTCACAGATACGCAGTATTTT; cdr3_aa: CASSPSLTDTQYF
d_call: TRBD2; clone_size: few; v_call: TRBV4-3; j_call: TRBJ2-1; cdr3_nt: TGCGCCAGCAGCCAAGATTTGGACGGGAGGCCCTACAATGAGCAGTTCTTC; cdr3_aa: CASSQDLDGRPYNEQFF
d_call: TRBD2; clone_size: few; v_call: TRBV5-4; j_call: TRBJ2-5; cdr3_nt: TGTGCCAGCCAAGCCTCAGGGCTAGCGGGACCGGAGACCCAGTACTTC; cdr3_aa: CASQASGLAGPETQYF
d_call: -; clone_size: many; v_call: TRBV19; j_call: TRBJ2-1; cdr3_nt: TGTGCCAGTAGTATAGGTCCAACAGGGAACTACAATGAGCAGTTCTTC; cdr3_aa: CASSIGPTGNYNEQFF
d_call: -; clone_size: -; v_call: TRBV7-8; j_call: TRBJ1-1; cdr3_nt: TGTGCCAGCAGCCCACGGCACGGGGCCCCTGAAGCTTTCTTT; cdr3_aa: CASSPRHGAPEAFF
d_call: -; clone_size: -; v_call: TRBV20-1; j_call: TRBJ2-3; cdr3_nt: TGCAGTGCTAGGGCAGATACGCAGTATTTT; cdr3_aa: CSARADTQYF
d_call: -; clone_size: few; v_call: TRBV5-1; j_call: TRBJ2-3; cdr3_nt: TGCGCCAGCAGCCTTAGAGCAGATACGCAGTATTTT; cdr3_aa: CASSLRADTQYF
d_call: -; clone_size: -; v_call: TRBV5-1; j_call: TRBJ1-5; cdr3_nt: TGCGCCAGCAGCCCGGGCGACCGCCCAGATCAGCCCCAGCATTTT; cdr3_aa: CASSPGDRPDQPQHF
d_call: -; clone_size: -; v_call: TRBV27; j_call: TRBJ2-1; cdr3_nt: TGTGCCAGCAGTATCACAGGCCTGACCAAATACAATGAGCAGTTCTTC; cdr3_aa: CASSITGLTKYNEQFF
d_call: TRBD1; clone_size: -; v_call: TRBV9; j_call: TRBJ2-7; cdr3_nt: TGTGCCAGCAGCGCCCAGGGGGTACCCATATACGAGCAGTACTTC; cdr3_aa: CASSAQGVPIYEQYF
d_call: -; clone_size: few; v_call: TRBV25-1; j_call: TRBJ1-4; cdr3_nt: TGTGCCAGCAGTGAATCAGGGGCACGGGAAAAACTGTTTTTT; cdr3_aa: CASSESGAREKLFF
d_call: -; clone_size: few; v_call: TRBV6-5; j_call: TRBJ1-2; cdr3_nt: TGTGCCAGCAGTTACCTTACTAACTATGGCTACACCTTC; cdr3_aa: CASSYLTNYGYTF
d_call: -; clone_size: few; v_call: TRBV6-4; j_call: TRBJ1-6; cdr3_nt: TGTGCCAGCACTCCTTCCCCTGGGGTCTCACCCCTCCACTTT; cdr3_aa: CASTPSPGVSPLHF
d_call: -; clone_size: few; v_call: TRBV6-5; j_call: TRBJ1-6; cdr3_nt: TGTGCCAGCAGGACCCAGCGCTTATCACCCCTCCACTTT; cdr3_aa: CASRTQRLSPLHF
d_call: -; clone_size: -; v_call: TRBV25-1; j_call: TRBJ2-1; cdr3_nt: TGTGCCAGCAGTGAGGACCGGCACCCATACAATGAGCAGTTCTTC; cdr3_aa: CASSEDRHPYNEQFF
d_call: -; clone_size: -; v_call: TRBV13; j_call: TRBJ2-1; cdr3_nt: TGTGCCAGCAGCTGGGAGAGAGCTGGGCTCAATGAGCAGTTCTTC; cdr3_aa: CASSWERAGLNEQFF
d_call: -; clone_size: few; v_call: TRBV29-1; j_call: TRBJ1-1; cdr3_nt: TGCAGTTTTCGCGGTCACCCTGAAGCTTTCTTT; cdr3_aa: CSFRGHPEAFF
d_call: -; clone_size: few; v_call: TRBV6-1; j_call: TRBJ2-3; cdr3_nt: TGTGCCAGCAGTGAATCTAGCTCGAATACGCAGTATTTT; cdr3_aa: CASSESSSNTQYF
d_call: -; clone_size: many; v_call: TRBV5-1; j_call: TRBJ2-3; cdr3_nt: TGCGCCAGCAGCTCCACATCACAGGGAGATACGCAGTATTTT; cdr3_aa: CASSSTSQGDTQYF
d_call: TRBD2; clone_size: few; v_call: TRBV25-1; j_call: TRBJ2-3; cdr3_nt: TGTGCCAGCAGTGAATTAGGCGGGAGCGGAGATACGCAGTATTTT; cdr3_aa: CASSELGGSGDTQYF
d_call: -; clone_size: -; v_call: TRBV11-2; j_call: TRBJ1-1; cdr3_nt: TGTGCCAGCAGTACCGGGACGGCTAACACTGAAGCTTTCTTT; cdr3_aa: CASSTGTANTEAFF
d_call: -; clone_size: -; v_call: TRBV7-6; j_call: TRBJ2-6; cdr3_nt: TGTGCCAGCAGCTTAGTAGAGGTGGGGGCCTCTGGGGCCAACGTCCTGACTTTC; cdr3_aa: CASSLVEVGASGANVLTF
d_call: -; clone_size: -; v_call: TRBV28; j_call: TRBJ1-1; cdr3_nt: TGTGCCAGCAGCAGAGGGACTGAAGCTTTCTTT; cdr3_aa: CASSRGTEAFF
d_call: -; clone_size: -; v_call: TRBV30; j_call: TRBJ2-1; cdr3_nt: TGTGCCTGGAGTTTGAGTGACAATGAGCAGTTCTTC; cdr3_aa: CAWSLSDNEQFF
d_call: -; clone_size: -; v_call: TRBV30; j_call: TRBJ2-1; cdr3_nt: TGTGCCTGGAGGTCCTTGGACAGCTCCTACAATGAGCAGTTCTTC; cdr3_aa: CAWRSLDSSYNEQFF
d_call: -; clone_size: -; v_call: TRBV4-3; j_call: TRBJ2-4; cdr3_nt: TGCGCCAGCAGCCAAGAGACGGGAAACATTCAGTACTTC; cdr3_aa: CASSQETGNIQYF
d_call: TRBD1; clone_size: -; v_call: TRBV29-1; j_call: TRBJ2-7; cdr3_nt: TGCAGCGTTGGGGGGACAGCAGGTCAGTACTTC; cdr3_aa: CSVGGTAGQYF
d_call: -; clone_size: few; v_call: TRBV5-1; j_call: TRBJ2-7; cdr3_nt: TGCGCCAGCAGCGCCACAGGGTTTAACGAGCAGTACTTC; cdr3_aa: CASSATGFNEQYF
d_call: TRBD2; clone_size: -; v_call: TRBV11-1; j_call: TRBJ2-5; cdr3_nt: TGTGCCAGCAGCCCTCGGGGGGTCCAAGAGACCCAGTACTTC; cdr3_aa: CASSPRGVQETQYF
d_call: -; clone_size: -; v_call: TRBV30; j_call: TRBJ2-3; cdr3_nt: TGTGCCTGGAGTGTCGGCGGGAGCACAGATACGCAGTATTTT; cdr3_aa: CAWSVGGSTDTQYF
d_call: -; clone_size: many; v_call: TRBV14; j_call: TRBJ1-1; cdr3_nt: TGTGCCAGCAGCCAAGATAGGGCTTTCTTT; cdr3_aa: CASSQDRAFF
d_call: TRBD1; clone_size: once; v_call: TRBV30; j_call: TRBJ2-3; cdr3_nt: TGTGCCTGGAGTGAGGGGGCTGGCTCGGATACGCAGTATTTT; cdr3_aa: CAWSEGAGSDTQYF
d_call: -; clone_size: -; v_call: TRBV4-3; j_call: TRBJ2-7; cdr3_nt: TGCGCCAGCAGCCAAGATCGGGGCAGAACCTTCTCCTACGAGCAGTACTTC; cdr3_aa: CASSQDRGRTFSYEQYF
d_call: -; clone_size: few; v_call: TRBV29-1; j_call: TRBJ1-1; cdr3_nt: TGCAGCGTTGCACATTTGAACACTGAAGCTTTCTTT; cdr3_aa: CSVAHLNTEAFF
d_call: -; clone_size: -; v_call: TRBV5-4; j_call: TRBJ2-3; cdr3_nt: TGTGCCAGCAGCTCCAGGGCGGGAGATACGCAGTATTTT; cdr3_aa: CASSSRAGDTQYF
d_call: -; clone_size: -; v_call: TRBV6-5; j_call: TRBJ1-2; cdr3_nt: TGTGCCAGCAGAGGGGGAGGGGGGATAGGCTACACCTTC; cdr3_aa: CASRGGGGIGYTF
d_call: -; clone_size: -; v_call: TRBV2; j_call: TRBJ2-7; cdr3_nt: TGTGCCAGCTTCGGAAACTCCTACGAGCAGTACTTC; cdr3_aa: CASFGNSYEQYF
d_call: -; clone_size: -; v_call: TRBV18; j_call: TRBJ1-2; cdr3_nt: TGTGCCAGCTCAGAAAGTAGTAGCTCTGGCTACACCTTC; cdr3_aa: CASSESSSSGYTF
d_call: -; clone_size: few; v_call: TRBV30; j_call: TRBJ1-5; cdr3_nt: TGTGCCTGGAGTCTCGGGGCTGGAAGCAATCAGCCCCAGCATTTT; cdr3_aa: CAWSLGAGSNQPQHF
d_call: TRBD1; clone_size: -; v_call: TRBV5-6; j_call: TRBJ1-2; cdr3_nt: TGTGCCAGCAGCCTTCCAGGGGGGACCTATGGCTACACCTTC; cdr3_aa: CASSLPGGTYGYTF
d_call: -; clone_size: -; v_call: TRBV30; j_call: TRBJ1-2; cdr3_nt: TGTGCCTGGAGTGGGCGGAACTATGGCTACACCTTC; cdr3_aa: CAWSGRNYGYTF
d_call: TRBD2; clone_size: -; v_call: TRBV2; j_call: TRBJ2-5; cdr3_nt: TGTGCCAGCAGTGGGGGACTAGCGGGAGACCTCCGCGGGACCCAGTACTTC; cdr3_aa: CASSGGLAGDLRGTQYF